The entry that follows covers one TCR beta chain sequence. Its binding antigen is unknown. Base quality data are lacking; no much larger clone is found one base away. The sample belongs to a study of blood T cells in healthy people across ages (dated by TCRdb to the mid-2010s). The study in broad terms: In model experiments, template switching captured roughly one uniquely barcoded TCR beta cDNA molecule for every two T cells. Using deep sequencing normalized with unique cDNA molecular identifiers, the study measured how TCR beta repertoire diversity changes with age. Donors were grouped into four age groups: young (average 16 years), middle-aged (about 38), aged (around 62) and long-lived (approximately 82). To avoid experimental bias, donors of different ages were spread randomly across the sequencing lanes. Using the same blood draw, the study looked at two additional independent replicas of 1 million unique cDNA reads for two donors, one aged 18 to 29 and the other aged 80 or older. On the study overall, not on this receptor specifically: Observed TCR beta diversity per million T cells fell roughly linearly with age, and a significant reduction was already apparent by age roughly 40. The long-lived group showed more naive CD4+ T cells, fewer expanded clones and increased TCR diversity than the aged group, suggesting age selection. The CMV infection status of donors was not known, potentially confounding age-related changes in expanded clonotypes. Conclusive comparison of naive and antigen-experienced compartments was prevented by the profiling of bulk unsorted PBMCs. A strong correlation was found between observed TCR beta diversity and the percentage of naive T cells measured by flow cytometry. Total diversity estimates from one million sequenced T cells were considered lower bounds and underestimates.

The CDR3 holds 11 amino acids from the cysteine to the phenylalanine. The read is trimmed to its CDR3 DNA, 33 bases read in frame from base 1. CDR1 and CDR2, per the germline V gene (reference sequence), are DFQATT and SNEGSKA. V loses 3 bases of germline sequence and J loses 5 bases, and the interval between the two ends is 6 bases. The approximately 39 donors, aged about 6 to 95 years, were systemically healthy Caucasian individuals from Russia. Ten milliliters of peripheral blood were drawn from each donor into EDTA-treated Vacutainer tubes. Ficoll-Paque density-gradient centrifugation was used to isolate PBMCs, with at least 6 million per sample. Total RNA was extracted from PBMCs with Trizol reagent, with at least 5.5 micrograms obtained per sample. Naive CD45RAhigh/CD27high T cell percentages were measured by flow cytometry on a PBMC aliquot from every donor. Library generation was performed with 5' RACE. The sequencer listed for this sample is Illumina HiSeq 2500. A second PCR of 7 to 11 cycles was performed with a sample-barcoded 5' primer and a J-beta primer mix. A template-switch 5' adaptor carrying 12 random nucleotides introduced a unique molecular identifier onto each TCR beta cDNA molecule. Each sample yielded at least 2.5 million CDR3-containing paired-end reads. First-strand cDNA synthesis was performed from all RNA using the Mint cDNA synthesis kit, with priming by a TRBC-specific oligonucleotide. All cDNA was treated with uracil-DNA glycosylase and then went through a first 18-cycle PCR with the universal primers M1SS and BC2_uni_R. In the paper's pipeline: Each sample was normalized by randomly selecting 1 million high-quality reads, each carrying a distinct molecular identifier. Instead of being binned into consensus sequences, reads that shared molecular identifiers were thrown out. MiTCR, set to a Q25 quality threshold and the strictest error-elimination algorithm, was used for CDR3 identification, clonotype clustering and error correction. A nonparametric unseen species model using Euler transformation provided a lower-bound estimate of total TCR beta diversity. Starting from the raw public reads, TCRdb applied fastp trimming at Q25, assembled clones with MiXCR and retained in-frame beta chains. Entries that share a CDR3 protein sequence are merged under the most common genes and DNA. TCRdb's processing, not the authors', yielded these V and J calls. Counted in this sample were some 1.5 million distinct CDR3 sequences; roughly 27% of them appeared once. The leading ten clones occupy 7.7% of the sample.

This sequence was found in a woman in her 30s in good health. Source material: blood. The rearrangement combines TRBV20-1 with TRBJ2-3; a tentative D match to TRBD1 spans 5 bases. The CDR3: CSASREDTQYF. The base sequence is TGCAGTGCTAGCAGGGAAGATACGCAGTATTTT.